This entry lists 30 T cell receptor beta chains sequenced from one sample in a study of early T cells in non-severe SARS-CoV-2 infection. MiXCR, run by TCRdb on the 5' RACE reads, gives a single entry per CDR3 protein. The data contain 60,000 to 75,000 distinct CDR3 sequences, roughly 4.6% of them singletons. The sample was whole blood, taken at baseline. These receptors were obtained from an adult who was a healthcare worker with PCR-confirmed SARS-CoV-2 infection or an uninfected control (not recorded which). The donor label of this sample is uncertain.

This clonotype occurred a few times. CDR3 sequence reads: CASSLEVTDYEQYF. The DNA of the CDR3 is TGTGCCAGCAGCTTAGAGGTAACGGACTACGAGCAGTACTTC. The chain couples TRBV11-2 to TRBJ2-7; D gene uncertain. V dropped 0 bases and J dropped 3 bases, with 9 bases sitting between them. There are 14 residues in the CDR3. CDR1 SGHAT and CDR2 FQNNGV come from the germline V gene.

This clonotype was detected ten times or more. A junction end diverges from the germline sequence, so it may reflect a read error. This chain links TRBV20-1 with TRBJ1-1; a possible D gene is TRBD1 (5 bases). The CDR3 extends over 12 amino acids. The germline V gene encodes CDR1 DFQATT and CDR2 SNEGSKA (reference sequence). CDR3 residues: CSARAVGDEAFF. The CDR3 coding sequence is TGCAGTGCTAGGGCGGTGGGGGACGAAGCTTTTTTT.

This clonotype has more than one count but fewer than ten. The genes are TRBV2 and TRBJ2-1; no firm D call. The V gene lost 3 bases and the J gene lost 6 bases, with 0 bases spanning the gap. CDR1 is SNHLY and CDR2 is FYNNEI in the germline V gene. CDR3 size: 10 residues. The DNA for the CDR3 is TGTGCCAGCAGTGACAATGAGCAGTTCTTC. The encoded protein is CASSDNEQFF.

V and J are TRBV7-2 and TRBJ1-5, with 9 bases that match TRBD1. The CDR3 runs 18 residues. Germline CDR1 is SGHTA and CDR2 is FQGNSA. Unmatched junction bases numbered 12, after V lost 5 bases and J lost 1 base. Here the CDR3 reads CASSLSWTGARSNQPQHF. The CDR3 DNA sequence: TGTGCCAGCAGCCTTTCGTGGACAGGGGCCAGGAGCAATCAGCCCCAGCATTTT.

This clonotype has at least ten counts. The genes are TRBV7-2 and TRBJ2-7, with D hard to call. Germline CDR1 is SGHTA and CDR2 is FQGNSA. V dropped 1 base and J dropped 3 bases, with 13 bases sitting between them. The CDR3 has 15 amino acids. CDR3 DNA: TGTGCCAGCAGCTTAGGCTTTGGGCCGGTCTACGAGCAGTACTTC. Protein product: CASSLGFGPVYEQYF.

At least ten counts were recorded for this clonotype. The V and J genes are TRBV6-2 or TRBV6-3 and TRBJ2-6; D is unresolved. V was clipped by 6 bases and J by 4 bases, with 1 base between them. Germline CDR1 reads MNHEY; CDR2 reads SVGEGT. This CDR3 contains 11 residues. CDR3 residues: CASSGANVLTF. CDR3 nucleotide sequence: TGTGCCAGCAGCGGGGCCAACGTCCTGACTTTC.

This CDR3 reads CASSSRVGGTNTEAFF. Written as DNA, the CDR3 is TGTGCCAGCAGCTCAAGAGTCGGGGGAACGAACACTGAAGCTTTCTTT. The J gene is TRBJ1-1, the V gene TRBV7-9; D perhaps matches TRBD1 (5 bases). Trimming took 4 bases from V and 1 from J, leaving 16 bases between them. The germline gives CDR1 SEHNR, CDR2 FQNEAQ (reference sequence). The CDR3 extends over 16 amino acids.

The chain uses TRBV2 and TRBJ1-2, with unresolved D. Germline CDR1 and CDR2: SNHLY and FYNNEI. The CDR3 is 14 residues long. Deletions cut 0 bases from V and 8 bases from J, with 13 bases between. The CDR3: CASSEARQAGGYTF. CDR3 bases: TGTGCCAGCAGTGAAGCGCGGCAGGCGGGAGGCTACACCTTC.

This clonotype has just a few counts. The genes are TRBV6-5 and TRBJ2-1; 7 bases fit TRBD1. CDR1 MNHEY and CDR2 SVGAGI come from the germline V gene. The trim removed 2 bases at V and 7 bases at J, leaving 8 bases unmatched. CDR3 length: 15 residues. This CDR3 is CASSYGTASRNEQFF. DNA for the CDR3: TGTGCCAGCAGTTACGGGACAGCCTCACGGAATGAGCAGTTCTTC.

The CDR3 protein is CSAREGALRYNSPLHF. CDR3 in DNA: TGCAGTGCTAGAGAGGGGGCTCTCCGGTATAATTCACCCCTCCACTTT. This chain connects TRBV20-1 to TRBJ1-6; TRBD1 might be the D (6 bases). Germline CDR1 and CDR2: DFQATT and SNEGSKA (reference sequence). CDR3 length: 16 residues. V was clipped by 0 bases and J by 4 bases, with 13 bases between them.

CDR3 loop: CASSQVNQPYNEQFF. In DNA, the CDR3 is TGTGCCAGCAGCCAAGTGAACCAGCCCTACAATGAGCAGTTCTTC. The rearrangement joins TRBV3-1 to TRBJ2-1; D not certain. CDR1 is LGHDT and CDR2 is YNNKEL in the germline V gene (reference sequence). With 1 base removed from V and 2 bases from J, the gap between germline ends came to 9 bases. This CDR3 contains 15 residues.

The chain couples TRBV18 to TRBJ1-5, with D possibly matching TRBD1 (5 bases). V dropped 0 bases and J dropped 6 bases, with 12 bases sitting between them. Germline CDR1 is KGHSH and CDR2 is LQKENI. The CDR3 spans 15 residues. Here the CDR3 reads CASSPPGGDGQPQHF. The CDR3, as DNA: TGTGCCAGCTCACCACCGGGGGGGGATGGTCAGCCCCAGCATTTT.

This clonotype was counted between two and nine times. The V gene is TRBV10-3, the J gene TRBJ1-4, with a tentative D call TRBD1 (6 bases). Per the germline V gene, CDR1 is ENHRY and CDR2 is SYGVKD. The length of the CDR3 is 14 residues. Trimming shortened V by 3 bases and J by 7 bases, and 12 bases separated the two germline ends. The CDR3 region is CAISDAGEVEKLFF. The CDR3 DNA is TGTGCCATCAGTGACGCAGGGGAGGTTGAAAAACTGTTTTTT.

This clonotype has more than one count but fewer than ten. The V gene is TRBV7-3, the J gene TRBJ2-2; no clear D. V lost 5 bases and J 4 bases, leaving 5 bases between the germline ends. CDR1 is SGHTA and CDR2 is FQGTGA in the germline V gene. This CDR3 has 12 amino acids. The chain's CDR3 is CASSHTTGELFF. As DNA, the CDR3 is TGTGCCAGCAGCCATACCACCGGGGAGCTGTTTTTT.

This clonotype turned up a few times. The rearrangement links TRBV6-4 to TRBJ1-1, with 8 bases that match TRBD1. Germline values: CDR1 MRHNA, CDR2 SNTAGT. The CDR3 has 13 amino acids. With 4 bases clipped from V and 5 bases from J, the junction kept 3 bases outside the gene matches. The CDR3 loop is CASSGQGMTEAFF. Written as DNA, the CDR3 is TGTGCCAGCAGTGGACAGGGGATGACTGAAGCTTTCTTT.

This clonotype has at least ten counts. The chain's CDR3 is CSAGGATSYNEQFF. In DNA form, the CDR3 reads TGCAGTGCTGGGGGGGCTACCTCCTACAATGAGCAGTTCTTC. V is TRBV20-1 and J is TRBJ2-1; D perhaps matches TRBD2 (7 bases). The ends were cut back, 5 bases at V and 0 bases at J, with 11 bases in the middle. Germline CDR1 and CDR2: DFQATT and SNEGSKA (reference sequence). CDR3 length: 14 residues.

This clonotype was detected ten times or more. The chain carries TRBV12-3 or TRBV12-4 and TRBJ1-1, with D unclear. CDR3 size: 15 residues. V dropped 2 bases and J dropped 3 bases, with 13 bases sitting between them. CDR3 coding DNA: TGTGCCAGCAGTTTACCAGAAGGCGGTCACACTGAAGCTTTCTTT. Its protein product is CASSLPEGGHTEAFF.

J is TRBJ2-3 and V is TRBV14; D is undetermined. Germline CDR1 and CDR2: SGHDN and FVKESK. The CDR3 has 13 amino acids. The V gene lost 2 bases and the J gene lost 1 base, with 4 bases spanning the gap. The CDR3 DNA reads TGTGCCAGCAGCCAACTGGGCACAGATACGCAGTATTTT. Its translation: CASSQLGTDTQYF.

This clonotype showed up many times. The rearrangement uses TRBV7-2 and TRBJ2-2, with unresolved D. This CDR3 is built from 13 residues. The V gene lost 5 bases and the J gene lost 7 bases, with 11 bases spanning the gap. The germline CDR1 and CDR2 sequences are SGHTA and FQGNSA. The CDR3 nucleotides are TGTGCCAGCAGCCAAGTCAGAAACGGGGAGCTGTTTTTT. Translating gives CASSQVRNGELFF.

In its sample, this clonotype was seen many times. The chain carries TRBV5-1 and TRBJ2-5; D call uncertain. Germline V lookup: CDR1 SGHRS, CDR2 YFSETQ. Trimming left V 0 bases short and J 0 bases short, with 0 bases between. There are 12 residues in the CDR3. CDR3 sequence: CASSLDQETQYF. CDR3 sequence (DNA): TGCGCCAGCAGCTTGGACCAAGAGACCCAGTACTTC. Full variable domain (missing parts from reference TRBV5-1 and TRBJ2-5): KAGVTQTPRYLIKTRGQQVTLSCSPISGHRSVSWYQQTPGQGLQFLFEYFSETQRNKGNFPGRFSGRQFSNSRSEMNVSTLELGDSALYLCASSLDQETQYFGPGTRLLVL.

This clonotype came up a few times. This chain joins TRBV24-1 and TRBJ2-3; 7 bases map to TRBD1. Germline V gene lookup returns CDR1 KGHDR and CDR2 SFDVKD. This CDR3 has 14 amino acids. V trimming: 9 bases; J trimming: 4 bases; junction bases outside the gene matches: 9. DNA for the CDR3: TGTGCCACCGCAAGGGACAGTCTGGCAGATACGCAGTATTTT. This codes for CATARDSLADTQYF.

This clonotype has at least ten counts. The chain carries TRBV20-1 and TRBJ1-2; D is perhaps TRBD1 (5 bases). Germline lookup yields CDR1 DFQATT and CDR2 SNEGSKA (reference sequence). The CDR3 loop spans 15 amino acids. Trimming left V 0 bases short and J 4 bases short, with 15 bases between. Written as DNA, the CDR3 is TGCAGTGCTAGAGATGGGGGGAGTACCTCCTATGGCTACACCTTC. Translating it yields CSARDGGSTSYGYTF.

This chain links TRBV12-3 or TRBV12-4 with TRBJ2-4, with D perhaps matching TRBD2 (5 bases). The CDR3 covers 14 residues. Trimming shortened V by 1 base and J by 9 bases, and 13 bases separated the two germline ends. CDR3 in amino acids: CASSLDHQRSIQYF. The CDR3 nucleotides are TGTGCCAGCAGTTTAGACCACCAGCGGAGCATTCAGTACTTC.

V gene TRBV3-2 combines with J gene TRBJ2-7; the table's TRBD1 call for D was not verified on the DNA. TRBV3-2 constitutes a pseudogene. This CDR3 comprises 14 residues. CDR3 amino acids: CASSFWTGFDEQYF. The CDR3 DNA reads as TGTGCCAGCAGCTTTTGGACAGGGTTCGACGAGCAGTACTTC.

This clonotype was observed at least ten times. V is TRBV5-4 and J is TRBJ2-2; TRBD1 is a possible D gene (5 bases). Germline CDR1 and CDR2: SGHNT and YYREEE (reference sequence). This CDR3 has 15 amino acids. Trimming left V 4 bases short and J 7 bases short, with 17 bases between. This CDR3 is CASSLTLGAGGELFF. The CDR3 nucleotides are TGTGCCAGCAGCCTAACTTTAGGGGCAGGCGGGGAGCTGTTTTTT.

The chain has TRBV28 and TRBJ2-3; D unresolved. The CDR3 length is 16 residues. Germline V gene data show CDR1 as MDHEN and CDR2 as SYDVKM. V lost 4 bases and J lost 3, with 17 bases in between. Written as DNA, the CDR3 is TGTGCCAGCAGTTCCCCCCCCGCGCAGAAGACAGATACGCAGTATTTT. This encodes CASSSPPAQKTDTQYF.

This clonotype occurred many times. The V and J genes are TRBV30 and TRBJ2-3; D unclear. V lost 3 bases and J 2 bases, leaving 15 bases between the germline ends. Germline loops: CDR1 GTSNPN, CDR2 SVGIG (reference sequence). This CDR3 is 15 amino acids long. The CDR3 DNA is TGTGCCTGGAGAAAACTGGGGTTAGCCACAGATACGCAGTATTTT. Translating gives CAWRKLGLATDTQYF.

V usage is TRBV10-1 and J usage is TRBJ1-3; a weak D match, TRBD1 (5 bases). The V end was cut by 8 bases, the J end by 4 bases, with 12 bases between. CDR3 length: 13 residues. Per the germline V gene, CDR1 is WNHNN and CDR2 is SYGVQD (reference sequence). The CDR3 sequence: CASGRGAGNTIYF. The CDR3 region has the DNA TGCGCCAGCGGACGGGGCGCCGGAAACACCATATATTTT.

This clonotype came up many times. V usage is TRBV6-5 and J usage is TRBJ2-2; 10 bases are a match to TRBD2. Trimming cost V 6 bases and J 3 bases; bases outside gene matches: 7. Germline CDR1 reads MNHEY; CDR2 reads SVGAGI. The CDR3 loop spans 16 amino acids. The chain's CDR3 is CASRGELAGYTGELFF. The CDR3 DNA follows: TGTGCCAGCAGGGGTGAACTAGCGGGGTACACCGGGGAGCTGTTTTTT.

The table lists this clonotype with many counts. V gene TRBV6-5 combines with J gene TRBJ2-3; D unclear. Per germline, CDR1 MNHEY and CDR2 SVGAGI. The CDR3 spans 15 residues. V was shortened by 0 bases and J by 4 bases, with 11 bases between the two germline ends. The DNA of the CDR3 is TGTGCCAGCAGTTACTCGTACGGGCTCCCAGATACGCAGTATTTT. Protein sequence: CASSYSYGLPDTQYF.